The 23 T cell receptor beta chains below all came from one sample that was sequenced in a study of blood T cell repertoires in COVID-19 (dated by TCRdb to about 2020). Library creation used the immunoSEQ multiplex PCR assay. This is the immuneACCESS table as TCRdb keeps it, with only in-frame sequences that have V and J called. A part of the clones is gone; compared with another copy, unresolved V genes explain less than half, and the rest is unexplained. Here the sample has more than 250,000 clones; around 90% occur a single time. 6% to 6.5% of the sample lies in the top ten. The sequenced sample consisted of PBMCs or T cells enriched from blood (not recorded which). The receptors stem from a woman aged 40 to 50 who had recovered from COVID-19.

The rearrangement joins TRBV14 to TRBJ1-2, with a possible D match to TRBD1 (6 bases). Germline values: CDR1 SGHDN, CDR2 FVKESK. CDR3 length: 14 residues. The V and J ends lost 0 bases and 10 bases respectively, with 15 bases between them. Here the CDR3 DNA reads TGTGCCAGCAGCCAAGAACTTCAGGGGCCCTTCTACACCTTC. It specifies CASSQELQGPFYTF.

V and J are TRBV4-3 and TRBJ2-7, with 8 nucleotides matching TRBD1. Germline V lookup: CDR1 LGHNA, CDR2 YSLEER. The CDR3 contains 14 residues. Trimming removed 3 bases from V and 6 bases from J; junction bases left unmatched: 7. CDR3 sequence reads: CASSQGRTGREQYF. The CDR3, as DNA: TGCGCCAGCAGCCAGGGGAGGACAGGGCGCGAGCAGTACTTC.

The chain employs TRBV7-9 and TRBJ2-6; 7 nucleotides match TRBD1. Trimming took 5 bases from V and 4 from J; bases not matched to a gene: 8. The CDR3 is 16 residues long. The germline V gene encodes CDR1 SEHNR and CDR2 FQNEAQ (reference sequence). This chain's CDR3 is CASSHRQGAGANVLTF. CDR3 in DNA: TGTGCCAGCAGCCATCGACAGGGAGCCGGGGCCAACGTCCTGACTTTC.

The chain couples TRBV6-5 to TRBJ2-1; D might be TRBD2 (6 bases). With 2 bases removed from V and 7 bases from J, the gap between germline ends came to 9 bases. CDR1 is MNHEY, CDR2 SVGAGI, per germline. This CDR3 is built from 13 residues. CDR3 nucleotides: TGTGCCAGCAGTTACGGCGGGATAAATGAGCAGTTCTTC. Encoded protein: CASSYGGINEQFF.

The chain joins TRBV5-4 to TRBJ2-7; D not certain. V lost 4 bases and J lost 0, with 8 bases in between. The CDR3 spans 13 residues. Germline V CDR1 and CDR2: SGHNT, YYREEE (reference sequence). The CDR3 reads CASSPGSSYEQYF. In DNA, the CDR3 is TGTGCCAGCAGCCCTGGTAGCTCCTACGAGCAGTACTTC. Variable domain in full (rest from reference TRBV5-4 and TRBJ2-7): ETGVTQSPTHLIKTRGQQVTLRCSSQSGHNTVSWYQQALGQGPQFIFQYYREEENGRGNFPPRFSGLQFPNYSSELNVNALELDDSALYLCASSPGSSYEQYFGPGTRLTVT.

This sequence joins TRBV7-9 and TRBJ2-3; D unresolved. Germline loops: CDR1 SEHNR, CDR2 FQNEAQ (reference sequence). Trimming stripped 5 bases from V and 1 base from J, with 10 bases between. This CDR3 spans 14 amino acids. CDR3 protein: CASSRDWGTDTQYF. For the CDR3, the DNA is TGTGCCAGCAGCCGTGACTGGGGCACAGATACGCAGTATTTT. The whole variable domain, remainder taken from reference TRBV7-9 and TRBJ2-3, is DTGVSQNPRHKITKRGQNVTFRCDPISEHNRLYWYRQTLGQGPEFLTYFQNEAQLEKSRLLSDRFSAERPKGSFSTLEIQRTEQGDSAMYLCASSRDWGTDTQYFGPGTRLTVL.

The sample holds one count of this clone. In the same sample, other DNA sequences code for this CDR3. The CDR3 is CAISESTTYEQYF. The CDR3 nucleotides are TGTGCCATCAGTGAGTCAACAACCTACGAGCAGTACTTC. The rearrangement joins TRBV10-3 to TRBJ2-7; D remains ambiguous. The CDR3 totals 13 residues. The germline gives CDR1 ENHRY, CDR2 SYGVKD. V shed 0 bases and J shed 2 bases, with 5 bases lying between them.

The chain uses TRBV6-1 and TRBJ2-7, with 7 bases fitting TRBD2. This CDR3 spans 16 amino acids. CDR1 MNHNS and CDR2 SASEGT come from the germline V gene. V lost 2 bases to trimming and J lost 3 bases; unmatched junction nucleotides: 10. In DNA, the CDR3 is TGTGCCAGCAGTGAACGGATGGCGGGAGCCAGCTACGAGCAGTACTTC. Amino acids: CASSERMAGASYEQYF.

The chain carries TRBV2 and TRBJ2-1, with 8 bases fitting TRBD2. This CDR3 comprises 15 residues. Germline loops: CDR1 SNHLY, CDR2 FYNNEI. The V gene end was trimmed by 6 bases and the J gene end by 4 bases; junction bases not matched to a gene: 8. The CDR3 bases are TGTGCCAGCAGCCGTACTAGCGGAGGGTACAATGAGCAGTTCTTC. Amino acid sequence: CASSRTSGGYNEQFF.

CDR3 DNA: TGTGCCAGCAGTTACCATGGACTAGCGGGACGGACCGGGGAGCTGTTTTTT. Protein sequence: CASSYHGLAGRTGELFF. The gene calls are TRBV6-2 or TRBV6-3 and TRBJ2-2, with TRBD2 matching over 12 bases. Germline-derived CDR1 and CDR2 are MNHEY and SVGEGT. CDR3 length equals 17 residues. J lost 5 bases, V lost 2 bases, and 6 bases had no gene match.

The V call is TRBV5-1, the J call TRBJ2-6, with D unclear. With 1 base removed from V and 0 bases from J, the gap between germline ends came to 8 bases. Germline V gene data show CDR1 as SGHRS and CDR2 as YFSETQ. This CDR3 region has 16 residues. The CDR3 sequence: CASSLISSSGANVLTF. CDR3 nucleotide sequence: TGCGCCAGCAGCTTGATAAGTAGCTCTGGGGCCAACGTCCTGACTTTC.

V is TRBV7-2 and J is TRBJ1-5; TRBD1 is a possible D gene (5 bases). Trimming left V 1 base short and J 5 bases short, with 12 bases between. The CDR3 loop spans 15 amino acids. From germline, CDR1 is SGHTA and CDR2 FQGNSA. The chain's CDR3 is CASSLGSVGDQPQHF. Written as DNA, the CDR3 is TGTGCCAGCAGCTTAGGGTCGGTAGGGGATCAGCCCCAGCATTTT. Complete variable domain (other parts from reference TRBV7-2 and TRBJ1-5): GAGVSQSPSNKVTEKGKDVELRCDPISGHTALYWYRQSLGQGLEFLIYFQGNSAPDKSGLPSDRFSAERTGGSVSTLTIQRTQQEDSAVYLCASSLGSVGDQPQHFGDGTRLSIL.

CDR3 amino acids: CASTPTGGNEQFF. The CDR3, as DNA: TGTGCCAGCACCCCAACAGGGGGCAATGAGCAGTTCTTC. This chain connects TRBV6-2 or TRBV6-3 to TRBJ2-1; 8 bases match TRBD1. The CDR3 sequence is 13 residues long. V lost 7 bases to trimming and J lost 6 bases; unmatched junction nucleotides: 5. Germline V gene sequence: CDR1 MNHEY, CDR2 SVGEGT.

The rearrangement links TRBV7-2 to TRBJ2-1; possible D gene TRBD2, 5 bases. Between the trimmed V and J ends, which lost 1 base and 4 bases, there was a span of 11 bases. CDR1 and CDR2 (germline): SGHTA, FQGNSA. This CDR3 region has 15 residues. CDR3: CASSLDAGRYNEQFF. In DNA form, the CDR3 reads TGTGCCAGCAGCTTAGATGCGGGTCGGTACAATGAGCAGTTCTTC.

This chain connects TRBV28 to TRBJ1-1; D ambiguous. CDR3 length: 15 residues. V shed 7 bases and J shed 0 bases, with 15 bases lying between them. CDR1 MDHEN and CDR2 SYDVKM come from the germline V gene. The CDR3 region is CASKGGPSLNTEAFF. DNA for the CDR3: TGTGCCAGCAAAGGAGGACCTTCTCTGAACACTGAAGCTTTCTTT. The full variable domain, with the rest looked up from reference TRBV28 and TRBJ1-1, is DVKVTQSSRYLVKRTGEKVFLECVQDMDHENMFWYRQDPGLGLRLIYFSYDVKMKEKGDIPEGYSVSREKKERFSLILESASTNQTSMYLCASKGGPSLNTEAFFGQGTRLTVV.

The chain joins TRBV7-9 to TRBJ1-6; TRBD1 is a possible D gene (6 bases). Germline V gene data show CDR1 as SEHNR and CDR2 as FQNEAQ (reference sequence). The CDR3 contains 13 residues. V was shortened by 5 bases and J by 10 bases, with 12 bases between the two germline ends. The CDR3 bases are TGTGCCAGCAGCCCCGAGGGGGTGTCACCCCTCCACTTT. Protein sequence: CASSPEGVSPLHF.

This chain joins TRBV7-2 and TRBJ2-3, with unresolved D. V dropped 1 base and J dropped 7 bases, with 6 bases sitting between them. The CDR3 is 12 residues long. CDR1 and CDR2 (germline): SGHTA, FQGNSA. DNA of the CDR3: TGTGCCAGCAGCTTAGAAGCTTATACGCAGTATTTT. Translated, it gives CASSLEAYTQYF.

In its sample, this clone was seen once. The rearrangement joins TRBV7-9 to TRBJ2-5; D is possibly TRBD1 (6 bases). The ends were cut back, 5 bases at V and 4 bases at J, with 14 bases in the middle. CDR3 length: 14 amino acids. Germline CDR1 reads SEHNR; CDR2 reads FQNEAQ (reference sequence). The CDR3, as DNA: TGTGCCAGCAGCCCCGTAGGGGGTCGAGAGACCCAGTACTTC. Amino acids: CASSPVGGRETQYF.

CDR3 coding DNA: TGTGCCAGCTCACCAACCGGGACTTGGGGAGAGACCCAGTACTTC. This sequence encodes CASSPTGTWGETQYF. The chain links TRBV18 to TRBJ2-5; possibly TRBD2 for D (6 bases). The length of the CDR3 is 15 residues. The germline CDR1 and CDR2 sequences are KGHSH and LQKENI. V was cut by 2 bases and J by 4 bases, with 14 bases left in between. Full variable domain (outside the CDR3, taken from reference TRBV18 and TRBJ2-5): NAGVMQNPRHLVRRRGQEARLRCSPMKGHSHVYWYRQLPEEGLKFMVYLQKENIIDESGMPKERFSAEFPKEGPSILRIQQVVRGDSAAYFCASSPTGTWGETQYFGPGTRLLVL.

The V and J genes are TRBV7-2 and TRBJ1-1; D remains unclear. Germline loops: CDR1 SGHTA, CDR2 FQGNSA. This CDR3 contains 13 residues. Deletions cut 6 bases from V and 1 base from J, with 9 bases between. CDR3 nucleotide sequence: TGTGCCAGCAGTTCGTCGGGGAACACTGAAGCTTTCTTT. Translated, it gives CASSSSGNTEAFF.

In this sample, this clone turned up a few times. This chain links TRBV4-3 with TRBJ2-6; D unclear. V dropped 0 bases and J dropped 4 bases, with 7 bases sitting between them. Germline lookup yields CDR1 LGHNA and CDR2 YSLEER. The CDR3 has 15 amino acids. The chain's CDR3 is CASSQDFRGANVLTF. As DNA, the CDR3 is TGCGCCAGCAGCCAAGATTTCCGGGGGGCCAACGTCCTGACTTTC.

The chain carries TRBV4-1 and TRBJ1-2, with 8 bases lining up with TRBD1. With 4 bases clipped from V and 5 bases from J, the junction kept 12 bases outside the gene matches. The germline gives CDR1 MGHRA, CDR2 YSYEKL. The CDR3 consists of 16 residues. CDR3 nucleotides: TGCGCCAGCAGCCCCATAGGGGACAGGTTTAATTATGGCTACACCTTC. This sequence encodes CASSPIGDRFNYGYTF.

The chain recombines TRBV21-1 with TRBJ2-2; the D call TRBD1 from the table was never checked on the DNA. TRBV21-1 is an annotated pseudogene. The CDR3 loop spans 18 amino acids. CDR3 sequence: CASSTDGTKNFGSGELFF. The CDR3 region has the DNA TGTGCCAGCAGCACAGACGGGACAAAGAATTTCGGATCCGGGGAGCTGTTTTTT.